This is a list of T cell receptor beta chains from one sample in a study of blood T cell repertoires in COVID-19. Libraries were prepared by immunoSEQ multiplex PCR; TCRdb keeps only in-frame clonotypes and omits some of them. The sample has 230,000 or so clones, around 88% seen once. Sample: PBMCs or T cells enriched from blood (not recorded which). Source of these receptors: a woman aged 50 to 60 with acute COVID-19. Each CDR3 is given with its conserved first and last residue. The D gene is left open where the match is weak. Some rows mark clone size as missing; the rest say once, few, many or name a class of expanded clone.

>TRBJ2-2|15|TRBV3-1/TRBV3-2|.|.
CASRLSGPNTGELFF
TGTGCCAGCAGACTAAGCGGGCCTAACACCGGGGAGCTGTTTTTT
>TRBJ2-7|14|TRBV9|.|TRBD1
CASSDRDSTYEQYF
TGTGCCAGCAGCGACCGGGACAGCACCTACGAGCAGTACTTC
>TRBJ1-2|11|TRBV12-3/TRBV12-4|.|.
CASSLTGRYTF
TGTGCCAGCAGTTTAACTGGGCGCTACACCTTC
>TRBJ2-3|14|TRBV25-1|.|TRBD2
CASSLGLAVDTQYF
TGTGCCAGCAGTCTTGGACTAGCGGTGGATACGCAGTATTTT
>TRBJ2-3|16|TRBV7-3|.|TRBD2
CASSSGLAASTDTQYF
TGTGCCAGCAGCTCGGGACTAGCGGCTAGCACAGATACGCAGTATTTT
>TRBJ2-5|14|TRBV6-5|.|.
CASSPGQSPETQYF
TGTGCCAGCAGTCCCGGACAATCACCTGAGACCCAGTACTTC
>TRBJ1-1|15|TRBV14|.|.
CASSQSITGLAEAFF
TGTGCCAGCAGCCAATCTATCACAGGGCTTGCTGAAGCTTTCTTT
>TRBJ2-1|15|TRBV5-1|.|TRBD1
CASSSTGESYNEQFF
TGCGCCAGCAGCTCAACAGGGGAATCCTACAATGAGCAGTTCTTC
>TRBJ2-7|15|TRBV27|.|TRBD2
CASSPWTSGAYEQYF
TGTGCCAGCAGTCCGTGGACTAGCGGGGCCTACGAGCAGTACTTC
>TRBJ2-3|15|TRBV6-5|.|TRBD2
CASIMTGTSLDTQYF
TGTGCCAGCATCATGACCGGGACTAGTCTAGATACGCAGTATTTT
>TRBJ1-5|15|TRBV18|.|.
CASSPIPSSNQPQHF
TGTGCCAGCTCACCAATCCCTAGTAGTAATCAGCCCCAGCATTTT
>TRBJ2-1|15|TRBV5-6|.|.
CASSLVPDSYNEQFF
TGTGCCAGCAGCCTGGTCCCCGACTCGTACAATGAGCAGTTCTTC
>TRBJ1-1|17|TRBV18|.|TRBD1
CASSPRQGAGGNTEAFF
TGTGCCAGCTCACCAAGACAGGGGGCAGGGGGGAACACTGAAGCTTTCTTT
>TRBJ2-7|10|TRBV6-5|.|.
CASSAYEQYF
TGTGCCAGCAGCGCCTACGAGCAGTACTTC
>TRBJ1-1|15|TRBV7-2|few|TRBD1
CASSRLTGGGTEAFF
TGTGCCAGCAGCCGGTTGACAGGGGGAGGGACTGAAGCTTTCTTT
>TRBJ2-7|14|TRBV15|.|.
CATSTLVGANEQYF
TGTGCCACCAGCACTTTGGTGGGAGCCAACGAGCAGTACTTC
>TRBJ1-3|15|TRBV7-8|.|TRBD1
CASSPRTGSGNTIYF
TGTGCCAGCAGTCCCAGGACAGGGTCTGGAAACACCATATATTTT
>TRBJ1-4|15|TRBV11-2|once|.
CASSLTGMGGEKLFF
TGTGCCAGCAGCTTAACAGGGATGGGTGGTGAAAAACTGTTTTTT
>TRBJ1-3|15|TRBV10-3|.|.
CAIRERQSTGNTIYF
TGTGCCATCAGGGAGAGACAGTCTACTGGAAACACCATATATTTT
>TRBJ1-4|14|TRBV18|.|TRBD1
CASSPAQGDEKLFF
TGTGCCAGCTCACCAGCACAGGGGGATGAAAAACTGTTTTTT
>TRBJ1-2|13|TRBV19|.|.
CASSDDRSYGYTF
TGTGCCAGTAGTGATGACAGGAGCTATGGCTACACCTTC
>TRBJ2-1|16|TRBV28|.|TRBD2
CASSTRTSGRYNEQFF
TGTGCCAGCAGTACCAGGACTAGCGGGAGGTACAATGAGCAGTTCTTC
>TRBJ2-7|12|TRBV11-2|once|TRBD2
CASTQRELEQYF
TGTGCCAGCACCCAGCGGGAGCTCGAGCAGTACTTC
>TRBJ2-2|18|TRBV7-8|.|.
CASSSNPGPGRNTGELFF
TGTGCCAGCAGCTCCAATCCGGGACCCGGGAGGAACACCGGGGAGCTGTTTTTT
>TRBJ2-1|12|TRBV19|.|.
CATTAVGRGRFF
TGTGCCACCACAGCCGTCGGAAGGGGTAGGTTCTTC
>TRBJ1-6|13|TRBV27|.|.
CASRGQGNSPLHF
TGTGCCAGCAGGGGGCAAGGGAATTCACCCCTCCACTTT
>TRBJ2-6|15|TRBV6-5|.|.
CASSSRGIGANVLTF
TGTGCCAGCAGTTCGAGGGGGATAGGGGCCAACGTCCTGACTTTC
>TRBJ1-2|12|TRBV12-3/TRBV12-4|few|.
CASSLTPYGYTF
TGTGCCAGCAGCCTAACTCCCTATGGCTACACCTTC
>TRBJ2-3|13|TRBV3-1/TRBV3-2|.|.
CASSQAGSDTQYF
TGTGCCAGCAGCCAGGCAGGGTCAGATACGCAGTATTTT
>TRBJ1-4|15|TRBV9|.|.
CASSVVGAVGEKLFF
TGTGCCAGCAGCGTAGTGGGAGCTGTAGGTGAAAAACTGTTTTTT
>TRBJ1-3|15|TRBV6-5|.|TRBD1
CASSLTGVAGNTIYF
TGTGCCAGCAGTCTGACAGGGGTAGCTGGAAACACCATATATTTT
>TRBJ2-1|19|TRBV21-1|.|.
CASSSYRPLAGELCNEQFF
TGTGCCAGCAGCAGTTACCGCCCACTAGCGGGAGAGCTCTGCAATGAGCAGTTCTTC
>TRBJ2-1|15|TRBV11-2|many|.
CASSLIVSGYNEQFF
TGTGCCAGCAGCTTGATTGTTAGCGGCTACAATGAGCAGTTCTTC
>TRBJ2-7|13|TRBV11-2|once|TRBD1
CASSITGVDEQYF
TGTGCCAGCAGTATTACAGGGGTCGACGAGCAGTACTTC
>TRBJ1-2|12|TRBV6-1|.|.
CASSEFGGGYTF
TGTGCCAGCAGTGAATTCGGGGGTGGCTACACCTTC
>TRBJ2-1|16|TRBV19|.|TRBD2
CASSLSRLAPYNEQFF
TGTGCCAGTAGCTTAAGCCGACTAGCGCCCTACAATGAGCAGTTCTTC
>TRBJ1-5|15|TRBV19|.|TRBD1
CASSLFDREIQPQHF
TGTGCCAGTAGCCTATTCGACAGGGAAATTCAGCCCCAGCATTTT
>TRBJ2-1|17|TRBV7-9|.|.
CASSSPKGGSSYNEQFF
TGTGCCAGCAGCTCTCCAAAAGGGGGTAGCTCCTACAATGAGCAGTTCTTC
>TRBJ2-7|14|TRBV28|.|TRBD1
CASRGQGSHYEQYF
TGTGCCAGCAGGGGACAGGGGTCTCACTACGAGCAGTACTTC
>TRBJ1-1|13|TRBV5-4|.|.
CASSLGSNREAFF
TGTGCCAGCAGCCTGGGGAGCAATCGTGAAGCTTTCTTT
>TRBJ1-2|16|TRBV18|.|.
CASSPLPGGDLDGYTF
TGTGCCAGCTCACCATTACCCGGGGGGGATTTGGATGGCTACACCTTC
>TRBJ1-2|14|TRBV27|.|.
CASSFGGGEYGYTF
TGTGCCAGCAGTTTCGGGGGGGGCGAGTATGGCTACACCTTC
>TRBJ2-1|11|TRBV24-1|.|.
CATAGYNEQFF
TGTGCCACCGCGGGATACAATGAGCAGTTCTTC
>TRBJ2-7|15|TRBV27|.|TRBD2
CASSLRTSGSYEQYF
TGTGCCAGCAGCCTTAGGACTAGCGGATCCTACGAGCAGTACTTC
>TRBJ2-5|14|TRBV19|.|TRBD2
CASKRAGEWETQYF
TGTGCCTCCAAACGGGCGGGAGAATGGGAGACCCAGTACTTC
>TRBJ2-5|18|TRBV28|.|.
CASSPAGGQSFRGETQYF
TGTGCCAGCAGTCCCGCCGGGGGACAGTCGTTTCGAGGAGAGACCCAGTACTTC
>TRBJ1-6|14|TRBV13|.|.
CASSLVATNSPLHF
TGTGCCAGCAGCTTAGTGGCAACAAATTCACCCCTCCACTTT
>TRBJ2-5|13|TRBV30|.|TRBD1
CAWNQGAGETQYF
TGTGCCTGGAACCAGGGGGCAGGGGAGACCCAGTACTTC
>TRBJ1-1|10|TRBV30|.|.
CAWSLAEAFF
TGTGCCTGGAGTTTAGCTGAAGCTTTCTTT
>TRBJ1-2|14|TRBV30|.|TRBD1
CAWRGQENNYGYTF
TGTGCCTGGAGGGGACAGGAGAATAACTATGGCTACACCTTC
>TRBJ2-2|15|TRBV7-3|.|TRBD1
CASSPGQGFTGELFF
TGTGCCAGCAGCCCGGGACAGGGGTTCACCGGGGAGCTGTTTTTT
>TRBJ1-1|14|TRBV18|.|.
CASSTTQGDTEAFF
TGTGCCAGCTCAACAACCCAGGGTGACACTGAAGCTTTCTTT
>TRBJ2-7|15|TRBV11-2|.|TRBD2
CASSTGLAVGNEQYF
TGTGCCAGCAGCACGGGACTAGCGGTGGGAAACGAGCAGTACTTC
>TRBJ2-3|16|TRBV4-2|.|TRBD2
CASSQDLGSGTDTQYF
TGTGCCAGCAGCCAAGATCTTGGTAGCGGGACAGATACGCAGTATTTT
>TRBJ1-3|15|TRBV11-1|.|.
CASSSWTASGNTIYF
TGTGCCAGCAGCTCATGGACAGCCTCTGGAAACACCATATATTTT
>TRBJ2-7|16|TRBV7-6|.|TRBD2
CASSLMPASGAYEQYF
TGTGCCAGCAGCTTAATGCCTGCTAGCGGAGCCTACGAGCAGTACTTC
>TRBJ2-7|13|TRBV28|.|.
CASSPRVSNEQYF
TGTGCCAGCAGCCCCAGGGTCAGCAACGAGCAGTACTTC